This T cell receptor (beta chain) was recorded in a study of blood T cell repertoires in COVID-19. Turning to the study itself: There were acute and convalescent COVID-19 samples, and they came from the United States, Italy and Spain.

Clones were read by immunoSEQ multiplex PCR, and TCRdb kept only the in-frame ones, dropping some. The sample consists of some 150,000 clones, about nine tenths of them appearing once. This CDR3 comprises 11 residues. Germline V gene sequence: CDR1 DFQATT, CDR2 SNEGSKA (reference sequence). Trimming took 8 bases from V and 4 from J, leaving 12 bases between them. The V and J genes are TRBV20-1 and TRBJ2-7; TRBD1 is a possible D gene (5 bases). The sample consisted of peripheral blood. The TCR originated in a woman aged 60 to 75 who had recovered from COVID-19. The CDR3 nucleotides are TGCAGTCCAGGCAGGGATTACGAGCAGTACTTC. Translating gives CSPGRDYEQYF.